Listed below are T cell receptor beta chains from one sample, sequenced in a study of tumor-infiltrating lymphocytes in primary liver carcinoma. TCRdb re-derived calls from the multiplex PCR reads in MiXCR, one entry per CDR3 protein. The sample has approximately 210,000 distinct CDR3 sequences, about 65% seen once. Sequenced input: peripheral blood. The receptor set was obtained from a woman aged 55-70 years with primary liver carcinoma and hepatitis B virus infection. CDR3s include the opening cysteine and the closing phenylalanine or tryptophan. D genes are given only for firm matches. Size tells how often a clone was seen (once, few, many) or the class of an expanded clone, and some rows leave it out.

clone_size | j_call | v_call | d_call | cdr3_aa | cdr3_nt
NA | TRBJ2-1 | TRBV7-3 | NA | CASSLMGLGVYNEQFF | TGTGCCAGCAGCTTAATGGGGTTAGGGGTCTACAATGAGCAGTTCTTC
NA | TRBJ2-7 | TRBV6-5 | NA | CANSTGTYEQYF | TGTGCCAACAGTACAGGGACCTACGAGCAGTACTTC
NA | TRBJ1-4 | TRBV6-6 | TRBD1 | CACRCGTGSEKLFF | TGTGCCTGCAGATGCGGGACAGGTTCTGAAAAACTGTTTTTT
many | TRBJ1-1 | TRBV4-1 | NA | CASSHEEAGPETEAFF | TGCGCCAGCAGCCATGAGGAAGCCGGACCGGAGACTGAAGCTTTCTTT
medium-sized | TRBJ2-7 | TRBV6-1 | NA | CASSDSLKGAARGYEQYF | TGTGCCAGCAGTGATAGCCTGAAGGGAGCGGCGAGGGGCTACGAGCAGTACTTC
few | TRBJ1-2 | TRBV7-9 | TRBD1 | CASSRTQGAANYGYTF | TGTGCCAGCAGCCGAACACAGGGGGCCGCTAACTATGGCTACACCTTC
NA | TRBJ2-5 | TRBV11-2 | TRBD2 | CASSLTAGGPETQYF | TGTGCCAGCAGCTTAACGGCGGGAGGGCCGGAGACCCAGTACTTC
many | TRBJ2-3 | TRBV5-1 | NA | CASSLQGRTDTQYF | TGCGCCAGCAGCTTACAGGGCAGGACAGATACGCAGTATTTT
NA | TRBJ2-1 | TRBV11-2 | NA | CPSSLSYVGPYDGQFF | TGTCCCAGCAGCTTATCTTACGTGGGACCCTACGATGGGCAGTTCTTC
NA | TRBJ1-2 | TRBV7-9 | NA | CASSLANYGYIF | TGTGCCAGCAGTTTAGCGAACTATGGCTACATCTTC
many | TRBJ1-5 | TRBV6-1 | NA | CASSEPQPQHF | TGTGCCAGCAGTGAACCTCAGCCCCAGCATTTT
few | TRBJ1-1 | TRBV30 | NA | CAWSVYRVALGAFF | TGTGCCTGGAGTGTCTATAGGGTCGCTCTGGGTGCTTTCTTT
many | TRBJ2-5 | TRBV29-1 | NA | CSVRPQIQETQYF | TGCAGCGTTCGGCCACAAATCCAAGAGACCCAGTACTTC
NA | TRBJ2-2 | TRBV12-3/TRBV12-4 | TRBD1 | CAREDRGTGELFF | TGTGCTCGCGAAGACAGGGGCACCGGGGAGCTGTTTTTT
NA | TRBJ2-3 | TRBV5-1 | NA | CVSSRLADSTDTQYF | TGCGTCAGCAGTAGATTAGCCGATAGCACAGATACGCAGTATTTT
many | TRBJ2-7 | TRBV10-3 | NA | CAISAGLYEQYF | TGTGCCATCAGTGCGGGTCTCTACGAGCAGTACTTC
few | TRBJ2-7 | TRBV10-3 | NA | CAISAIGVSYEQYF | TGTGCCATCAGCGCCATCGGGGTATCCTACGAGCAGTACTTC
medium-sized | TRBJ2-3 | TRBV7-9 | TRBD2 | CASSYTSGSTDTQYF | TGTGCCAGCAGCTATACTAGCGGTTCCACAGATACGCAGTATTTT
NA | TRBJ2-2 | TRBV11-1 | NA | CVSNRSREAGELFF | TGTGTCAGCAACCGGAGCAGGGAGGCGGGGGAGCTGTTTTTT
NA | TRBJ2-5 | TRBV6-5 | NA | CASSLNGANQETQYF | TGTGCCAGCAGCCTAAACGGGGCAAACCAAGAGACCCAGTACTTC
NA | TRBJ2-1 | TRBV5-1 | TRBD2 | CASSLIGSGRGSNNEQFF | TGCGCCAGCAGCTTGATCGGCAGCGGGAGGGGATCTAACAATGAGCAGTTCTTC
NA | TRBJ2-1 | TRBV28 | NA | CVSSLGLNEQFF | TGTGTCAGCAGTTTGGGGTTAAATGAGCAGTTCTTC
NA | TRBJ1-4 | TRBV27 | NA | CASSKEATNEKLFF | TGTGCCAGCAGCAAGGAGGCAACTAATGAAAAACTGTTTTTT
NA | TRBJ2-4 | TRBV19 | NA | CASSYGTNIAKNIQYF | TGTGCCAGTAGTTACGGGACAAATATAGCCAAAAACATTCAGTACTTC
once | TRBJ2-7 | TRBV11-2 | TRBD1 | CASSSHMGQTYEQYF | TGTGCCAGCAGCTCTCACATGGGACAGACTTACGAGCAGTATTTC
NA | TRBJ2-1 | TRBV6-1 | NA | CASRGDWRGNEHFF | TGTGCCAGCAGAGGGGACTGGCGGGGCAACGAGCACTTCTTC
few | TRBJ1-5 | TRBV7-8 | TRBD1 | CASSWTGGNQPQHF | TGTGCCAGCAGCTGGACAGGGGGGAATCAGCCCCAGCATTTT
NA | TRBJ2-7 | TRBV12-3/TRBV12-4 | NA | CASSYSREVSYEQYF | TGTGCCAGCAGCTACTCCCGTGAGGTCTCCTACGAGCAGTACTTC
NA | TRBJ2-7 | TRBV2 | TRBD1 | CASRTGAYEQHF | TGTGCCAGCAGGACAGGGGCCTACGAGCAGCACTTC
NA | TRBJ1-5 | TRBV28 | NA | CASSLFSNQPQHF | TGTGCCAGCAGTTTGTTTAGCAATCAGCCCCAGCATTTT
NA | TRBJ2-5 | TRBV11-2 | NA | CASSLQGGIWETQYF | TGTGCCAGCAGCCTACAGGGGGGGATTTGGGAGACCCAGTACTTT
NA | TRBJ2-2 | TRBV29-1 | NA | CIVSMAGGLFF | TGCATCGTCTCCATGGCTGGGGGGCTGTTTTTT